Listed here are 2 T cell receptor beta chains from one sample, sequenced in a study of molecular identifiers for immune sequencing clone quantification. TCRdb ran MiXCR on the PCR reads and lists one entry per CDR3 protein. The sample shows some 65,000 distinct CDR3 sequences, about a fifth of them seen only once. Input material: naive CD8+ T cells from blood, with Jurkat cell RNA spiked in. Subset specified: FACS-sorted CD8+CD4-CCR7+CD45RA+ naive T cells. These TCRs come from a human donor in good health. Some libraries in this study had Jurkat cell RNA spiked in.

A word on this clonotype: This sequence may be a read error, since a much larger clone differs from it by one base. The chain carries TRBV29-1 and TRBJ2-7; TRBD2 might be the D (6 bases). Germline V CDR1 and CDR2: SQVTM, ANQGSEA. The CDR3 loop spans 13 amino acids. Trimming cost V 1 base and J 3 bases, with 10 bases left between them. For the CDR3, the DNA is TGCAGCGTTGAAGGGCGGGGCAGCTACGAGCAGTACTTC. Translated: CSVEGRGSYEQYF.

There are many counts of this clonotype. The chain carries TRBV4-1 and TRBJ2-7; a weak D match, TRBD1 (6 bases). Germline-derived CDR1 and CDR2 are MGHRA and YSYEKL. The CDR3 is 14 residues long. V shed 0 bases and J shed 2 bases, with 8 bases lying between them. The CDR3 DNA is TGCGCCAGCAGCCAAGAGGACAGTACCTACGAGCAGTACTTC. This translates into CASSQEDSTYEQYF.